The 15 T cell receptor beta chains presented below share a single source sample, sequenced in a study of metastatic and nonmetastatic thyroid tumors. TCRdb reprocessed the PCR reads using MiXCR. Among about 93,000 clones listed, approximately 12% were seen once. All patients were treatment-naive before thyroid surgery. Material: blood. The receptors were sampled from a female donor with papillary thyroid cancer or a benign thyroid nodule (not recorded which). Some clones in this sample may be carry-over from other donors' samples.

This clone was found many times. The chain joins TRBV6-6 to TRBJ2-7; D is undetermined. V gave up 0 bases and J gave up 3 bases, with 6 bases separating them. CDR1 is MNHNY, CDR2 SVGAGI, per germline (reference sequence). CDR3 length: 13 residues. DNA for the CDR3: TGTGCCAGCAGTTACTCGATTCACTACGAGCAGTACTTC. Protein sequence: CASSYSIHYEQYF.

This clone was recorded at least ten times. The chain is built from TRBV20-1 and TRBJ2-1; 10 positions match TRBD2. V dropped 4 bases and J dropped 4; count of bases not matched to a gene: 4. Germline-derived CDR1 and CDR2 are DFQATT and SNEGSKA (reference sequence). The CDR3 loop spans 14 amino acids. The DNA of the CDR3 is TGCAGTGCTATCCTAGCGGGAGTTTACAATGAGCAGTTCTTC. It encodes CSAILAGVYNEQFF.

This clone has a count of ten or more. This chain joins TRBV7-2 and TRBJ2-3; the D is unclear. CDR3 length equals 17 residues. Germline CDR1 SGHTA, CDR2 FQGNSA. V lost 0 bases, J lost 3 bases, and 16 bases lay in between. This chain's CDR3 is CASSLAIGPPPTDTQYF. DNA of the CDR3: TGTGCCAGCAGCTTAGCGATAGGCCCGCCACCAACAGATACGCAGTATTTT.

There are many counts of this clone. The CDR3 bases are TGTGCCAGCAGTTTACGGAGGGAAATCATTCACGAGCAGTACTTC. As protein: CASSLRREIIHEQYF. The chain links TRBV12-3 or TRBV12-4 to TRBJ2-7; D may be TRBD2 (6 bases). V was trimmed by 2 bases and J by 5 bases, leaving 16 bases between them. This CDR3 spans 15 amino acids.

This sequence joins TRBV9 and TRBJ2-5; 7 nucleotides match TRBD1. Germline V gene data show CDR1 as SGDLS and CDR2 as YYNGEE. J gave up 4 bases and V 0 bases, and 6 bases lay outside the gene matches. This CDR3 has 15 residues. This chain's CDR3 is CASSVGGQAGETQYF. As DNA, the CDR3 is TGTGCCAGCAGCGTAGGAGGACAGGCGGGAGAGACCCAGTACTTC. Filled out from reference TRBV9 and TRBJ2-5, the complete variable domain reads DSGVTQTPKHLITATGQRVTLRCSPRSGDLSVYWYQQSLDQGLQFLIQYYNGEERAKGNILERFSAQQFPDLHSELNLSSLELGDSALYFCASSVGGQAGETQYFGPGTRLLVL.

Many counts were recorded for this clone. The chain links TRBV10-3 to TRBJ2-1; D perhaps matches TRBD2 (6 bases). The CDR3 is made up of 14 amino acids. Germline CDR1 ENHRY, CDR2 SYGVKD. Deletions cut 7 bases from V and 8 bases from J, with 18 bases between. This CDR3 is CAIKGGGFGHEQFF. DNA of the CDR3: TGTGCCATCAAGGGTGGAGGGTTCGGGCATGAGCAGTTCTTC.

This clone was counted many times. The V gene is TRBV6-6, the J gene TRBJ1-1; perhaps TRBD1 as D (6 bases). Germline CDR1 is MNHNY and CDR2 is SVGAGI (reference sequence). V was clipped by 2 bases and J by 2 bases, with 6 bases between them. CDR3 length: 13 residues. CDR3 amino acids: CASSYGGNTEAFF. The CDR3 coding sequence is TGTGCCAGCAGTTACGGGGGCAACACTGAAGCTTTCTTT.

Ten or more counts support this clone. The chain joins TRBV6-5 to TRBJ1-1, with TRBD1 matching over 7 bases. V was pared by 2 bases and J by 4 bases, with 4 bases of the junction left unmatched. The CDR3 loop spans 14 amino acids. Germline V gives CDR1 MNHEY, CDR2 SVGAGI. CDR3 sequence: CASSYTQGGTEAFF. The CDR3 DNA follows: TGTGCCAGCAGTTACACTCAGGGGGGCACTGAAGCTTTCTTT.

This clone was seen a handful of times. This CDR3 fails to terminate in the conserved phenylalanine or tryptophan, so it likely reflects a read error. The rearrangement joins TRBV28 to TRBJ1-2; a weak D match, TRBD1 (6 bases). The CDR3 has 14 amino acids. Germline loops: CDR1 MDHEN, CDR2 SYDVKM. V dropped 1 base and J dropped 11 bases, with 17 bases sitting between them. The CDR3 region is CASSLFSGGAGYTL. The CDR3 DNA sequence: TGTGCCAGCAGTTTATTCTCCGGGGGCGCGGGATACACCTTA.

This clone was seen ten or more times. The chain joins TRBV28 to TRBJ1-5, with D unresolved. Germline V CDR1 and CDR2: MDHEN, SYDVKM. The CDR3 has 11 residues. V lost 3 bases and J 7 bases, leaving 4 bases between the germline ends. The CDR3 nucleotides read TGTGCCAGCAGTTTGGGGCAGCCCCAGCATTTT. Its protein is CASSLGQPQHF.

This clone was detected ten times or more. An end of the junction does not agree with germline; a read error may underlie this. V is TRBV11-1 and J is TRBJ1-1; D is uncertain. Germline loops: CDR1 SGHAT, CDR2 FQDESV (reference sequence). The CDR3 is 15 residues long. CDR3 nucleotides: TGTGTCAGCAGCCCTAGACCCTCCGCGAACACTGAAGCTTTCTTT. Its protein product is CVSSPRPSANTEAFF.

The chain combines TRBV5-1 with TRBJ2-7, with D maybe TRBD2 (5 bases). Trimming removed 4 bases at V and 2 bases at J, with 16 bases between. The CDR3 is 15 residues long. Germline CDR1 SGHRS, CDR2 YFSETQ. In nucleotides, the CDR3 is TGCGCCAGCAGCCTGCCCGGACTGGGAACCTACGAGCAGTACTTC. Amino acids: CASSLPGLGTYEQYF.

This clone was seen at least ten times. The V call is TRBV11-2, the J call TRBJ2-1, with a weak D call TRBD2 (6 bases). Germline lookup yields CDR1 SGHAT and CDR2 FQNNGV. V was clipped by 1 base and J by 9 bases, with 22 bases between them. This CDR3 is 17 amino acids long. CDR3 nucleotide sequence: TGTGCCAGCAGCTTAGGGAGTGGGAGGAGGGTACATGGTGAGCAGTTCTTC. Protein sequence: CASSLGSGRRVHGEQFF.

This clone came up many times. The CDR3 bases are TGTGCCAGCAGCCCCTCCGGGACTATCTACGAGCAGTACTTC. Protein sequence: CASSPSGTIYEQYF. The genes are TRBV7-2 and TRBJ2-7, with 7 bases identical to TRBD2. The germline gives CDR1 SGHTA, CDR2 FQGNSA. Trimming cost V 5 bases and J 3 bases; bases outside gene matches: 7. This CDR3 has 14 amino acids.

V usage is TRBV7-6 and J usage is TRBJ2-5; no definite D call. The germline CDR1 and CDR2 sequences are SGHVS and FNYEAQ. V shed 3 bases and J shed 1 base, with 9 bases lying between them. The CDR3 is 14 amino acids. The DNA of the CDR3 is TGTGCCAGCAGCTTCGGTGTCCTCCAAGAGACCCAGTACTTC. Amino acids: CASSFGVLQETQYF.